The sequence of this TCR beta chain was determined in a study of post-analysis software for immune sequencing data. Across the study: In terms of disease course, relapsing-remitting, secondary progressive and progressive-relapsing multiple sclerosis were included. Overall study findings and caveats: Controls showed lower frequencies than patients for five TRBV segments, and TRBV5-6, TRBV5-1 and TRBV20-1 were among these. Comparison with controls showed significantly lower normalized Chao1 diversity in multiple sclerosis patients. Samples from one preparation batch, clustered by F measure, grouped strongly together.

For this clonotype: Its antigen is unidentified.

TCR beta libraries were prepared from cDNA with unique molecular identifiers. MiXCR, run by TCRdb on the PCR reads, gives a single entry per CDR3 protein. The sample has about 540,000 distinct CDR3 sequences; about a third are singletons. Trimming left V 4 bases short and J 6 bases short, with 16 bases between. There are 14 residues in the CDR3. Germline loops: CDR1 SGDLS, CDR2 YYNGEE. The TCR originated in a girl aged 2 to 17 with multiple sclerosis. This sequence joins TRBV9 and TRBJ1-1; D unresolved. The sequenced sample was blood. The chain's CDR3 is CASSPRGQAPEAFF. CDR3 DNA: TGTGCCAGCAGCCCAAGAGGGCAGGCCCCTGAAGCTTTCTTT.